The following is a TCR beta chain sequence with its context. Antigen: not known. Sequencing was performed with immunoSEQ multiplex PCR; in TCRdb, only in-frame clones are kept and a portion is missing. The sample consists of 4,500 to 6,500 clones, about three fifths of them appearing once. Trimming cost V 3 bases and J 8 bases; bases outside gene matches: 5. Germline assignment: CDR1 MNHNY and CDR2 SVGAGI (reference sequence). The CDR3 is 13 residues long. The record originates from a study of CD8 T cell repertoires and HIV-1 epitope variants. The overall study: Each of Twenty-five Gag and Nef epitope peptides stimulated a separate culture. Epitopes were three Gag families plus Nef HW9 and YT9. IL-2, IL-7 and IL-15 were added on days 3 and 7 of roughly ten-day cultures.

V and J are TRBV6-6 and TRBJ1-2; 8 nucleotides agree with TRBD1. The sequencing input was cultured CD8+ T cells derived from PBMCs. The TCR comes from a male donor with HIV. CDR3 sequence (DNA): TGTGCCAGCAGTTATTCAGACAGGGGCGGCTACACCTTC. Protein product: CASSYSDRGGYTF.